A single sample is the source of the 9 T cell receptor beta chains below, sequenced in a study of shared T cell receptors in the human thymus. Assay used: immunoSEQ multiplex PCR; TCRdb lists only in-frame clones, some missing. Found here are about 660,000 clones, around 87% of them singletons; the top ten hold 0.0094%. This sample was also put to use in a study of human thymus T cells.

The material sequenced was thymocytes. These receptors originate from a boy younger than two with a congenital heart defect.

The chain links TRBV19 to TRBJ2-1, with D possibly TRBD2 on 7 matching bases. The CDR3 runs 17 residues. The germline CDR1 and CDR2 sequences are LNHDA and SQIVND (reference sequence). V gave up 6 bases and J gave up 0 bases, with 18 bases separating them. The CDR3 DNA reads TGTGCCAGTAGAAGGTATGGCGGGGGCAGCTCCTACAATGAGCAGTTCTTC. It specifies CASRRYGGGSSYNEQFF.

This rearrangement joins TRBV20-1 to TRBJ1-2, with unresolved D. This CDR3 spans 11 amino acids. Germline V gene data show CDR1 as DFQATT and CDR2 as SNEGSKA (reference sequence). V was trimmed by 3 bases and J by 6 bases, leaving 8 bases between them. The CDR3 reads CSASYGDGYTF. Written as DNA, the CDR3 is TGCAGTGCTAGCTACGGAGATGGCTACACCTTC.

The chain is built from TRBV5-4 and TRBJ1-1, with TRBD1 identical over 8 bases. This CDR3 is built from 15 residues. Germline V gives CDR1 SGHNT, CDR2 YYREEE (reference sequence). Unmatched junction bases numbered 4, after V lost 2 bases and J lost 1 base. CDR3 amino acids: CASSLGRGPNTEAFF. The CDR3 DNA follows: TGTGCCAGCAGCTTAGGCAGGGGGCCGAACACTGAAGCTTTCTTT.

The chain is built from TRBV2 and TRBJ2-7; 8 bases agree with TRBD1. This CDR3 contains 11 residues. V dropped 7 bases and J dropped 7; count of bases not matched to a gene: 3. Germline CDR1 SNHLY, CDR2 FYNNEI. The CDR3 bases are TGTGCCAGCATTAGACAGGGGGAGCAGTACTTC. Protein sequence: CASIRQGEQYF. Using reference TRBV2 and TRBJ2-7 for the parts outside the CDR3, the full variable domain is EPEVTQTPSHQVTQMGQEVILRCVPISNHLYFYWYRQILGQKVEFLVSFYNNEISEKSEIFDDQFSVERPDGSNFTLKIRSTKLEDSAMYFCASIRQGEQYFGPGTRLTVT.

The genes are TRBV28 and TRBJ1-5; 8 bases match TRBD1. CDR3 size: 13 residues. CDR1 is MDHEN and CDR2 is SYDVKM in the germline V gene. V was pared by 5 bases and J by 8 bases, with 5 bases of the junction left unmatched. CDR3 loop: CASSQDRDEPQHF. The CDR3 DNA sequence: TGTGCCAGCAGTCAGGACAGGGATGAGCCCCAGCATTTT.

The chain joins TRBV6-1 to TRBJ1-2; D gene uncertain. V gave up 1 base and J gave up 0 bases, with 6 bases separating them. The CDR3 contains 14 residues. Germline V CDR1 and CDR2: MNHNS, SASEGT. The CDR3 DNA follows: TGTGCCAGCAGTGAAGTCCAGACTAACTATGGCTACACCTTC. Translated, it gives CASSEVQTNYGYTF.

The rearrangement links TRBV6-4 to TRBJ1-1; the D gene is possibly TRBD1 (6 bases). Trimming left V 6 bases short and J 3 bases short, with 20 bases between. The CDR3 has 16 residues. Looked up from germline, CDR1 is MRHNA and CDR2 is SNTAGT. DNA of the CDR3: TGTGCCAGCAGGAAGGGACATGCGGGTCGGGACACTGAAGCTTTCTTT. It yields the protein CASRKGHAGRDTEAFF.

The CDR3 bases are TGTGCCAGCAGTGACAGGGCAGGGGAGAACACTGAAGCTTTCTTT. Protein: CASSDRAGENTEAFF. This chain connects TRBV6-4 to TRBJ1-1; possibly TRBD1 for D (6 bases). This CDR3 has 15 amino acids. V shed 2 bases and J shed 1 base, with 11 bases lying between them. CDR1 and CDR2 (germline): MRHNA, SNTAGT.

The gene calls are TRBV10-3 and TRBJ1-4; no firm D call. Trimming shortened V by 4 bases and J by 0 bases, and 9 bases separated the two germline ends. Germline V lookup: CDR1 ENHRY, CDR2 SYGVKD. CDR3 length equals 15 residues. The CDR3 DNA reads TGTGCCATCAGTGCCGCGGTTTCAACTAATGAAAAACTGTTTTTT. Its protein product is CAISAAVSTNEKLFF.